The 4 T cell receptor beta chains below all came from one sample that was sequenced in a study of CD8+CD57+ T cells in acquired aplastic anemia. Only patients with CD8+CD57+ cell expansion on flow cytometry were chosen for sequencing. TCR beta VDJ combinations and CDR3 sequences were profiled from genomic DNA. TCRdb itself ran the reads through MiXCR, one entry per CDR3 protein. The table has a few hundred thousand distinct CDR3 sequences, roughly 53% seen once. Sample: sorted CD4+, CD8+, or CD8+CD57+ T cells (not recorded which) from PBMCs. Receptor source: a human donor with aplastic anemia.

CDR3 nucleotide sequence: TGTGCCAGCAGTCCCGGGACAGACCAAGAGACCCAGTACTTC. This gives the protein CASSPGTDQETQYF. J is TRBJ2-5 and V is TRBV7-3; 7 nucleotides match TRBD1. The V gene's germline CDR1 is SGHTA and CDR2 FQGTGA. The CDR3 runs 14 residues. Trimming removed 6 bases from V and 0 bases from J; junction bases left unmatched: 4.

In DNA, the CDR3 is TGCAGTGCTTCCGGGACTAGTGATTACAATGAGCAGTTCTTC. Residues: CSASGTSDYNEQFF. The chain couples TRBV20-1 to TRBJ2-1, with 8 positions matching TRBD2. In germline, CDR1 is DFQATT, CDR2 SNEGSKA (reference sequence). The CDR3 loop spans 14 amino acids. The junction had 7 bases not matched to a gene; V was cut back by 5 bases and J by 4 bases.

About this clonotype itself: Given a much more abundant clone one base away, this may be a read error. The chain couples TRBV10-3 to TRBJ1-6; D gene uncertain. V was shortened by 3 bases and J by 1 base, with 7 bases between the two germline ends. Germline V gene data show CDR1 as ENHRY and CDR2 as SYGVKD. The CDR3 is 15 amino acids. The CDR3 DNA reads as TGTGCCATCAGTGAAGCGGTGTCCTATAATTCACCCCTCCACTTT. Its protein product is CAISEAVSYNSPLHF.

This clonotype was detected many times. The chain couples TRBV10-3 to TRBJ2-5; D uncertain. The germline CDR1 and CDR2 sequences are ENHRY and SYGVKD. This CDR3 is 11 amino acids long. V dropped 7 bases and J dropped 4 bases, with 7 bases sitting between them. The chain's CDR3 is CAITNGETQYF. The CDR3 DNA is TGTGCCATCACGAACGGAGAGACCCAGTACTTC.